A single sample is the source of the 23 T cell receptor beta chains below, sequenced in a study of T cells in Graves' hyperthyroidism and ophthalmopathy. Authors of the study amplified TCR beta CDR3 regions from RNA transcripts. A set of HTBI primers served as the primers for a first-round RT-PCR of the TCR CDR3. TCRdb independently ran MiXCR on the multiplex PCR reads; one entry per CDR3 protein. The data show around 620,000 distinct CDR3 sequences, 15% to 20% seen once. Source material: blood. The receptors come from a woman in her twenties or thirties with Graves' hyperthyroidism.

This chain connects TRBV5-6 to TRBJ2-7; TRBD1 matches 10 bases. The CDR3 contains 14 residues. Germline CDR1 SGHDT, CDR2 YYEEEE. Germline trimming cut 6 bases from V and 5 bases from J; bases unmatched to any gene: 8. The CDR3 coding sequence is TGTGCCAGCATTCCGGGACAGGGGCTCCACGAGCAGTACTTC. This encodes CASIPGQGLHEQYF.

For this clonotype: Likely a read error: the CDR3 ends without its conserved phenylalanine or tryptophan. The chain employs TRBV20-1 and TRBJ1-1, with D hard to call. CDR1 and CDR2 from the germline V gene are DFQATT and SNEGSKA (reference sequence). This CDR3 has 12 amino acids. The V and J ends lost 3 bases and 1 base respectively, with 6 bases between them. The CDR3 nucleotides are TGCAGTGCTAGGGAGCAGAACACTGAAGCTTTCTCT. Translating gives CSAREQNTEAFS.

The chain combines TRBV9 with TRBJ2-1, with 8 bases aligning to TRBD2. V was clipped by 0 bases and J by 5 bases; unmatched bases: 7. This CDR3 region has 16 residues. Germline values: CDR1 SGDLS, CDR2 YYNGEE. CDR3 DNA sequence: TGTGCCAGCAGCGTAGGGGCTAGCGGGCGGCACAATGAGCAGTTCTTC. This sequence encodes CASSVGASGRHNEQFF.

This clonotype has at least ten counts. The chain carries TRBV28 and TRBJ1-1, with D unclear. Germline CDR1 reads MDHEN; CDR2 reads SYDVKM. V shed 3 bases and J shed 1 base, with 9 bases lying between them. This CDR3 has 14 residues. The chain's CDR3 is CASSFRPQNTEAFF. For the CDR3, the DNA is TGTGCCAGCAGTTTTAGGCCCCAGAACACTGAAGCTTTCTTT. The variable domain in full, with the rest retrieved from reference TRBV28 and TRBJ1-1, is DVKVTQSSRYLVKRTGEKVFLECVQDMDHENMFWYRQDPGLGLRLIYFSYDVKMKEKGDIPEGYSVSREKKERFSLILESASTNQTSMYLCASSFRPQNTEAFFGQGTRLTVV.

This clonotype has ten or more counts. The CDR3 sequence: CASSSPDRGPNEKLFF. As DNA, the CDR3 is TGTGCCAGCAGTTCACCAGACAGGGGACCTAATGAAAAACTGTTTTTT. This chain links TRBV27 with TRBJ1-4, with 8 nucleotides matching TRBD1. Looked up from germline, CDR1 is MNHEY and CDR2 is SMNVEV (reference sequence). The CDR3 is 16 amino acids. V lost 4 bases and J lost 3; bases outside the gene matches: 7.

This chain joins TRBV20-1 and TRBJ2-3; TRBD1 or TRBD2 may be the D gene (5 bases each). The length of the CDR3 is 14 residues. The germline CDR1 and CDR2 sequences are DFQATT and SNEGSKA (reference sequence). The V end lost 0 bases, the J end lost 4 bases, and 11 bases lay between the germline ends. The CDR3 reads CSARENLGADTQYF. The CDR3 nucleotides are TGCAGTGCTAGAGAGAACTTGGGGGCAGATACGCAGTATTTT.

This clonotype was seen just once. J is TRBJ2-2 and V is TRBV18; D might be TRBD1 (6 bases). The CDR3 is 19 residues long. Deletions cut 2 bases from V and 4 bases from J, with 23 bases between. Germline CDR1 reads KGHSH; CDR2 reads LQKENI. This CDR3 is CASSPWRRPLPRGTGELFF. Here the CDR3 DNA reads TGTGCCAGCTCACCATGGAGACGTCCACTTCCCAGGGGCACCGGGGAGCTGTTTTTT.

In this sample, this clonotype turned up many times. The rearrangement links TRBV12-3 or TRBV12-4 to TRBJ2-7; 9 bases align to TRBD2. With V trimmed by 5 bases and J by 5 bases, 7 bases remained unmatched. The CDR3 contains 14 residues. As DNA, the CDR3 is TGTGCCAGCAGTGGGGGACTAGCTGTCCACGAGCAGTACTTC. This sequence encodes CASSGGLAVHEQYF.

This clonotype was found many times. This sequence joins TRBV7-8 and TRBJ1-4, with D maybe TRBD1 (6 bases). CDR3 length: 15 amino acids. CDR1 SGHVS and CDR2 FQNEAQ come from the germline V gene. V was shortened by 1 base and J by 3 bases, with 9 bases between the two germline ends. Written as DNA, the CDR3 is TGTGCCAGCAGCTTAGAACAGGGATCTAATGAAAAACTGTTTTTT. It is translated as CASSLEQGSNEKLFF.

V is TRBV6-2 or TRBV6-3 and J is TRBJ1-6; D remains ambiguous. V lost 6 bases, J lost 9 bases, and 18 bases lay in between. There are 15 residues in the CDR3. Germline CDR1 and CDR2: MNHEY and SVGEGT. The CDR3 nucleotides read TGTGCCAGCAGGTACCGGTCAAGCGGAGGTTCACCCCTCCACTTT. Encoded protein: CASRYRSSGGSPLHF.

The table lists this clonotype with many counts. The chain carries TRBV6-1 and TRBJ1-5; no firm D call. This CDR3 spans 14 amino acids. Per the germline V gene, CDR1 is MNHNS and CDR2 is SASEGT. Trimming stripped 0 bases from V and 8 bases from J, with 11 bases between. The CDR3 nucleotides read TGTGCCAGCAGTGAAGCGGAGTATCTTGAGCCCCAGCATTTT. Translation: CASSEAEYLEPQHF.

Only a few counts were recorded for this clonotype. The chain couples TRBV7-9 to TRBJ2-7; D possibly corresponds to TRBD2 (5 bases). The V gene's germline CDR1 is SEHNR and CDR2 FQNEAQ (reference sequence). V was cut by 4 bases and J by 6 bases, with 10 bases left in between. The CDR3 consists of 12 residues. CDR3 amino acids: CASSYGNSEQYF. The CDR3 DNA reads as TGTGCCAGCAGCTACGGGAACTCCGAGCAGTACTTC.

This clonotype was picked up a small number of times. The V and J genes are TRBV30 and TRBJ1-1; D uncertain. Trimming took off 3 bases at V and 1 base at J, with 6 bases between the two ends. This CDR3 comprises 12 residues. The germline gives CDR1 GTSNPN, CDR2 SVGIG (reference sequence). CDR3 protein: CAWSPENTEAFF. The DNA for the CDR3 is TGTGCCTGGAGCCCGGAGAACACTGAAGCTTTCTTT.

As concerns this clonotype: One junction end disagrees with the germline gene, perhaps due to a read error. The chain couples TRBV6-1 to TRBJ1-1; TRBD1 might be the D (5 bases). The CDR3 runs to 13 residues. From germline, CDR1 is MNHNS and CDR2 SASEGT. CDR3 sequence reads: CASSEMRDGEPFF. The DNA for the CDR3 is TGTGCCAGCAGTGAAATGAGGGACGGTGAACCTTTCTTT.

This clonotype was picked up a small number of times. CDR3 sequence reads: CSVEVGTGELFF. The CDR3 region has the DNA TGCAGCGTTGAAGTAGGGACAGGGGAGCTGTTTTTT. The chain links TRBV29-1 to TRBJ2-2; maybe TRBD1 (6 bases). Trimming removed 1 base from V and 8 bases from J, with 8 bases in between. Germline CDR1 reads SQVTM; CDR2 reads ANQGSEA. This CDR3 spans 12 amino acids.

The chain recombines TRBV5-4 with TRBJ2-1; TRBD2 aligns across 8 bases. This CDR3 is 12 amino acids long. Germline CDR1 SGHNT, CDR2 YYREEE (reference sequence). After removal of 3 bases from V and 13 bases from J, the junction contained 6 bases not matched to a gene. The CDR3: CASSSIAGSQFF. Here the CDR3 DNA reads TGTGCCAGCAGCTCCATAGCGGGATCCCAGTTCTTC.

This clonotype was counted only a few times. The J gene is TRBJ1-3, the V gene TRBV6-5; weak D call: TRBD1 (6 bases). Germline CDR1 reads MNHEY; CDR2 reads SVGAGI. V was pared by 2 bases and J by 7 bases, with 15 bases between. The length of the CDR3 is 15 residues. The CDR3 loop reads CASSYVRGSGNTIYF. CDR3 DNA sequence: TGTGCCAGCAGTTACGTCAGGGGCAGTGGTAACACCATATATTTT.

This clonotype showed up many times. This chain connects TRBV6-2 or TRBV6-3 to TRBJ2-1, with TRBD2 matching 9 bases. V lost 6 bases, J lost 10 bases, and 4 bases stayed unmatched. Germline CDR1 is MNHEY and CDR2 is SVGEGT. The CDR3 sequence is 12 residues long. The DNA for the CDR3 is TGTGCCAGCAGGATAGCGGGAGACGAGCAGTTCTTC. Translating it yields CASRIAGDEQFF.

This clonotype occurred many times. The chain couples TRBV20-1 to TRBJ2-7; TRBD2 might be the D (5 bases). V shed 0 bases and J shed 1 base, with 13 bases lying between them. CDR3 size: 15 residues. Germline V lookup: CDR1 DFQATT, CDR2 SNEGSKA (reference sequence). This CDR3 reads CSARDLRAGSYEQYF. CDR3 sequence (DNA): TGCAGTGCTAGAGATTTGAGGGCCGGGTCCTACGAGCAGTACTTC.

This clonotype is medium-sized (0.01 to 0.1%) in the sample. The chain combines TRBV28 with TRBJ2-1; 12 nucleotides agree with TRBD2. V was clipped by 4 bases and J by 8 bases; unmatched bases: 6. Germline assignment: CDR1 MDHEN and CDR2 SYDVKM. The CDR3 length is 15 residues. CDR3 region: CASSSLAGGVDEQFF. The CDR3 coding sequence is TGTGCCAGCAGTTCTCTAGCGGGAGGGGTGGATGAGCAGTTCTTC.

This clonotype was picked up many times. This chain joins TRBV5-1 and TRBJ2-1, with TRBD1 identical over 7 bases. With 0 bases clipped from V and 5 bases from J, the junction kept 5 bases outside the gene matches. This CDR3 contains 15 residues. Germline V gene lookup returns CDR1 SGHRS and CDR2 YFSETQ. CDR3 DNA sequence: TGCGCCAGCAGCTTGGTGGCAGGGGGTGACAATGAGCAGTTCTTC. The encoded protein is CASSLVAGGDNEQFF.

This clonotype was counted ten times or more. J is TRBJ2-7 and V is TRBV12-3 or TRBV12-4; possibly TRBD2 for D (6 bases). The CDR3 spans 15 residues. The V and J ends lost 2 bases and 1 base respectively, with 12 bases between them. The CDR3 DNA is TGTGCCAGCAGTTTACGGACGGGGGTATCCTACGAGCAGTACTTC. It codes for CASSLRTGVSYEQYF.

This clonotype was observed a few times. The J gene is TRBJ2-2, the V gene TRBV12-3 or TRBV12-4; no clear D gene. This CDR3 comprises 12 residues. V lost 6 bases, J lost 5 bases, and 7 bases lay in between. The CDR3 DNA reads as TGTGCCAGCAGGCCACGTACCGGGGAGCTGTTTTTT. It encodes CASRPRTGELFF.